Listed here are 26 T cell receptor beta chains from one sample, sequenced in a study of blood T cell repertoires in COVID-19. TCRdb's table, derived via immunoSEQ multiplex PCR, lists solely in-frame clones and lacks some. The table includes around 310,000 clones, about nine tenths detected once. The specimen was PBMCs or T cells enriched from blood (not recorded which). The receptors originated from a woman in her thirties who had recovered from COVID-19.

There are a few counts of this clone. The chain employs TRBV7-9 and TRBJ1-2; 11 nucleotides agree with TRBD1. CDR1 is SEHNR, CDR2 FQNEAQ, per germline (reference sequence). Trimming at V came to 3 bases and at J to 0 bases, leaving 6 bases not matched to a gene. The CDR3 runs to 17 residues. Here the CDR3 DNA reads TGTGCCAGCAGCTTGACCGGGACAGGGGGAACTAACTATGGCTACACCTTC. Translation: CASSLTGTGGTNYGYTF.

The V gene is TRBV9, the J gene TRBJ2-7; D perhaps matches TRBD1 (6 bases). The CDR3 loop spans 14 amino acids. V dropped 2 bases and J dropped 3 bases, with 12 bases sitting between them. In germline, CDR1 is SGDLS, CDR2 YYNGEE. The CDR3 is CASSVTGFSYEQYF. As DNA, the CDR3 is TGTGCCAGCAGCGTCACAGGGTTCAGCTACGAGCAGTACTTC.

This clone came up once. The CDR3: CASSQEFSGSSYEQYF. Here the CDR3 DNA reads TGTGCCAGCAGCCAAGAATTTAGCGGGAGTTCCTACGAGCAGTACTTC. The chain is built from TRBV4-2 and TRBJ2-7; TRBD2 aligns across 9 bases. The CDR3 loop spans 16 amino acids. V lost 0 bases to trimming and J lost 1 base; unmatched junction nucleotides: 4. CDR1 is LGHNA, CDR2 YNFKEQ, per germline.

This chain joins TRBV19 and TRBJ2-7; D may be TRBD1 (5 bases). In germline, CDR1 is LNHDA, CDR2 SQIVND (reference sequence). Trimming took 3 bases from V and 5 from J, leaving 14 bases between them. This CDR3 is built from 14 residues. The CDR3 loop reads CASSISRALHEQYF. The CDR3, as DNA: TGTGCCAGTAGTATCAGCAGGGCGCTGCACGAGCAGTACTTC. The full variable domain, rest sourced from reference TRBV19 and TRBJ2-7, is DGGITQSPKYLFRKEGQNVTLSCEQNLNHDAMYWYRQDPGQGLRLIYYSQIVNDFQKGDIAEGYSVSREKKESFPLTVTSAQKNPTAFYLCASSISRALHEQYFGPGTRLTVT.

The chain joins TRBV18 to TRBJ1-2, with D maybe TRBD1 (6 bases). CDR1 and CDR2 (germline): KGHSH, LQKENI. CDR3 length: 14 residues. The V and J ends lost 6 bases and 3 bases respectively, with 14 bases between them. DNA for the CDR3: TGTGCCAGCTCCCAAGGGGGGGCTGACTATGGCTACACCTTC. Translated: CASSQGGADYGYTF.

The CDR3 is CATIPGQGIAYEQYF. The CDR3 DNA sequence: TGTGCCACAATTCCGGGACAGGGTATAGCCTACGAGCAGTACTTC. The chain is built from TRBV28 and TRBJ2-7; the match to TRBD1 covers 9 bases. This CDR3 comprises 15 residues. The ends lost 10 bases at V and 2 bases at J; junction bases unmatched: 12. The germline gives CDR1 MDHEN, CDR2 SYDVKM. Supplemented by reference TRBV28 and TRBJ2-7, the full variable domain reads DVKVTQSSRYLVKRTGEKVFLECVQDMDHENMFWYRQDPGLGLRLIYFSYDVKMKEKGDIPEGYSVSREKKERFSLILESASTNQTSMYLCATIPGQGIAYEQYFGPGTRLTVT.

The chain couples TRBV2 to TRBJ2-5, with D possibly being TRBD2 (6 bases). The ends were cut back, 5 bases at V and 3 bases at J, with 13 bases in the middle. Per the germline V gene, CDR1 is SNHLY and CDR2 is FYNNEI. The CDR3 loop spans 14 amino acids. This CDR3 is CASSSWRAEETQYF. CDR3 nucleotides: TGTGCCAGCAGTAGTTGGAGGGCCGAAGAGACCCAGTACTTC.

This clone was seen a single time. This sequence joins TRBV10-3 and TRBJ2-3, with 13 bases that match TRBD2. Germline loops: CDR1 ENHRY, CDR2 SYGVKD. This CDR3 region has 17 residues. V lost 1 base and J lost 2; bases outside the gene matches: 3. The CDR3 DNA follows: TGTGCCATCAGTGAGTTCGGACTAGCGGGGGTCACAGATACGCAGTATTTT. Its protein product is CAISEFGLAGVTDTQYF.

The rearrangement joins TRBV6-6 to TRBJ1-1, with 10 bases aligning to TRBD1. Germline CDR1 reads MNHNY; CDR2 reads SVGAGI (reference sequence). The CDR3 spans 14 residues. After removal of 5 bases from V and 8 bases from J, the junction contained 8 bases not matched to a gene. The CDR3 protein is CASSRDRGGHEAFF. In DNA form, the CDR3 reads TGTGCCAGCAGTCGGGACAGGGGAGGTCACGAAGCTTTCTTT.

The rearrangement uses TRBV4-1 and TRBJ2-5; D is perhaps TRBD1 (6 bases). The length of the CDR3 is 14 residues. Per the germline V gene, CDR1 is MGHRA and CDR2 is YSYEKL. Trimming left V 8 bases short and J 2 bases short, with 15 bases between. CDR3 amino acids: CASGKDRNQETQYF. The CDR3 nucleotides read TGCGCCAGCGGGAAAGACAGGAATCAAGAGACCCAGTACTTC.

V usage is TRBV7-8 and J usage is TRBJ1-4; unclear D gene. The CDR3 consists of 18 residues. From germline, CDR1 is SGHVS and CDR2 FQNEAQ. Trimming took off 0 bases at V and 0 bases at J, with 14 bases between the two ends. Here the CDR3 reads CASSLAGRHIATNEKLFF. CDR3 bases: TGTGCCAGCAGCTTAGCGGGGAGACACATTGCAACTAATGAAAAACTGTTTTTT.

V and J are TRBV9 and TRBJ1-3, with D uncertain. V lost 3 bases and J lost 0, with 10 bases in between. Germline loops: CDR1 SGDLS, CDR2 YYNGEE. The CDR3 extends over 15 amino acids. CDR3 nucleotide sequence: TGTGCCAGCAGCGCTTGGGCCGGCTCTGGAAACACCATATATTTT. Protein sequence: CASSAWAGSGNTIYF. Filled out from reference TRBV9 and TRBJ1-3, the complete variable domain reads DSGVTQTPKHLITATGQRVTLRCSPRSGDLSVYWYQQSLDQGLQFLIQYYNGEERAKGNILERFSAQQFPDLHSELNLSSLELGDSALYFCASSAWAGSGNTIYFGEGSWLTVV.

The CDR3 bases are TGTGCCAGCAGCGTCGACAGGTACACCATATATTTT. Translation gives CASSVDRYTIYF. J is TRBJ1-3 and V is TRBV7-9, with D perhaps matching TRBD1 (6 bases). The CDR3 contains 12 residues. The V and J ends lost 5 bases and 8 bases respectively, with 10 bases between them. The germline V gene encodes CDR1 SEHNR and CDR2 FQNEAQ (reference sequence).

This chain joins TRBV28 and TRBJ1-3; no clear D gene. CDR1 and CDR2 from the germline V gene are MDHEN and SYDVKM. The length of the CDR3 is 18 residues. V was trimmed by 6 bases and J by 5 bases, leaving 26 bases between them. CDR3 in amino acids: CASSTPRRAAGRRNTIYF. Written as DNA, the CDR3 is TGTGCCAGCAGCACCCCACGGAGGGCGGCAGGAAGACGAAACACCATATATTTT.

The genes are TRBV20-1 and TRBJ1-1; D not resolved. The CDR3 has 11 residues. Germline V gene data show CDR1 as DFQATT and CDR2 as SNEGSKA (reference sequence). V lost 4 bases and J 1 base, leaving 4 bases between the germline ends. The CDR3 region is CSATTNTEAFF. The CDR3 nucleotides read TGCAGTGCTACTACGAACACTGAAGCTTTCTTT.

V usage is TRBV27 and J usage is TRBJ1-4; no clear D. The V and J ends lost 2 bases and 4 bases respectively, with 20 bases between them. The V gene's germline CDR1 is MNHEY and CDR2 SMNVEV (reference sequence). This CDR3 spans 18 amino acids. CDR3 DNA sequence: TGTGCCAGCAGTTTACAGTCCGACACATCCTATGTTAATGAAAAACTGTTTTTT. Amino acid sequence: CASSLQSDTSYVNEKLFF.

The CDR3 DNA is TGCGCCAGCAGCTTGACCACGACAGGGAACACTGAAGCTTTCTTT. Amino acid sequence: CASSLTTTGNTEAFF. The chain uses TRBV5-1 and TRBJ1-1; the D gene is possibly TRBD1 (6 bases). The CDR3 length is 15 residues. The V gene's germline CDR1 is SGHRS and CDR2 YFSETQ. V was shortened by 1 base and J by 1 base, with 11 bases between the two germline ends.

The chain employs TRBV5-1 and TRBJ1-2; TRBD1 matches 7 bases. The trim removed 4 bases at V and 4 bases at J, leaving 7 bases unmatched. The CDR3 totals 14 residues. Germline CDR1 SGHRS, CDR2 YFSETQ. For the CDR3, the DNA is TGCGCCAGCAGCCGAGGGACAGCCTCCTATGGCTACACCTTC. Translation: CASSRGTASYGYTF.

CDR3 sequence (DNA): TGCGCCAGCAGCTTGGCCAACTTCTACGAGCAGTACTTC. Translating it yields CASSLANFYEQYF. V usage is TRBV5-1 and J usage is TRBJ2-7; D not resolved. This CDR3 has 13 residues. V lost 0 bases and J 3 bases, leaving 7 bases between the germline ends. Germline assignment: CDR1 SGHRS and CDR2 YFSETQ.

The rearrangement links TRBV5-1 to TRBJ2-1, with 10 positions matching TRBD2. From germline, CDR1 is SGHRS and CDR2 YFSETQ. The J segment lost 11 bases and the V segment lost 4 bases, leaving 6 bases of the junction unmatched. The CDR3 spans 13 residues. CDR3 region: CASSQTSGTKQFF. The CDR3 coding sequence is TGCGCCAGCAGCCAAACTAGCGGGACGAAGCAGTTCTTC.

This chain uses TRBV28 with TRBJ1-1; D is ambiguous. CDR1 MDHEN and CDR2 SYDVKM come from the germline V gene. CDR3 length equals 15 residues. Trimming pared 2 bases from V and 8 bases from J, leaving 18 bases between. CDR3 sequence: CASSLAQVYRGEAFF. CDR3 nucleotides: TGTGCCAGCAGTTTAGCACAAGTCTATCGCGGGGAAGCTTTCTTT.

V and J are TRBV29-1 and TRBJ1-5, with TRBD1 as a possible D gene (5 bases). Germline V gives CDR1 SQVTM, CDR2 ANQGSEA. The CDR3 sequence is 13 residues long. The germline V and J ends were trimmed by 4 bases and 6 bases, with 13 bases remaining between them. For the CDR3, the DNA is TGCAGCGTTGCAGGGACTATCGGTCAGCCCCAGCATTTT. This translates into CSVAGTIGQPQHF.

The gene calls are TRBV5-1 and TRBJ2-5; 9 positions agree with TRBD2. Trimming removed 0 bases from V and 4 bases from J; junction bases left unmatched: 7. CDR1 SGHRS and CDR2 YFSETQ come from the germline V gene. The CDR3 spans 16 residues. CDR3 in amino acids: CASSLGYSGSLETQYF. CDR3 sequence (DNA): TGCGCCAGCAGCTTGGGGTATAGCGGGAGTTTAGAGACCCAGTACTTC.

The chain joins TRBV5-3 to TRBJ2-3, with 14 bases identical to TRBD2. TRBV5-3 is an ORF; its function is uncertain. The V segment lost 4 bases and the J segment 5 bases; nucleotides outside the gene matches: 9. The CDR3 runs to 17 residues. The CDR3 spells CARSGGLAGEVRDTQYF. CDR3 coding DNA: TGTGCCAGAAGCGGGGGACTAGCGGGAGAAGTTAGAGATACGCAGTATTTT.

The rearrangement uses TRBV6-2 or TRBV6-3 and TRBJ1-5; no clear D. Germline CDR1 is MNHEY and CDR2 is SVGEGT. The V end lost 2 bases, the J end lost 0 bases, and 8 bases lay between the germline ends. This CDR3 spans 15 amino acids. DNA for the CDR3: TGTGCCAGCAGTTACGAGGGAAATAGCAATCAGCCCCAGCATTTT. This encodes CASSYEGNSNQPQHF.

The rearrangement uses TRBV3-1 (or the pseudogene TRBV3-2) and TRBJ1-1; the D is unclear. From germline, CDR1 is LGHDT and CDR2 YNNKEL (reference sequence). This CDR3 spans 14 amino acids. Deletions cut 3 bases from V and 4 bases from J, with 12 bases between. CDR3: CASSQRHGGTEAFF. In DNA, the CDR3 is TGTGCCAGCAGCCAGCGACACGGAGGCACTGAAGCTTTCTTT.